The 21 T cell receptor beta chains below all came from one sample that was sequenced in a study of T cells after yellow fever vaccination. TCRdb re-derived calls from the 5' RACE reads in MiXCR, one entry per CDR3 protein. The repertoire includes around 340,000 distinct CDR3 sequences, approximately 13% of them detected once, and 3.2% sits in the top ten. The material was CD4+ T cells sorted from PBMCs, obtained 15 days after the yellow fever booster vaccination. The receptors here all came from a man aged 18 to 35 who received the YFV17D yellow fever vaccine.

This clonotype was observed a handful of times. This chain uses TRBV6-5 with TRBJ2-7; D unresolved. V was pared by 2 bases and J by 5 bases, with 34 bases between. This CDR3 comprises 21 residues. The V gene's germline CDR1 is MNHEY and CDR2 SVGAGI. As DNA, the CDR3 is TGTGCCAGCAGTTACCCGTCCTTAACACCATCTCACCGGCTAGGCGCGCACGAGCAGTACGTC. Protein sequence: CASSYPSLTPSHRLGAHEQYV.

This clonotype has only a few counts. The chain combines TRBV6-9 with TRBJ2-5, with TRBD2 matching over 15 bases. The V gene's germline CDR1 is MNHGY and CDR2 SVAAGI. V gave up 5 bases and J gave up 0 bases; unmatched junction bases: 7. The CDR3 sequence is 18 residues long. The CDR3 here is CASSQRTSGGEYQETQYF. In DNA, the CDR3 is TGTGCCAGCAGTCAAAGGACTAGCGGGGGGGAGTACCAAGAGACCCAGTACTTC.

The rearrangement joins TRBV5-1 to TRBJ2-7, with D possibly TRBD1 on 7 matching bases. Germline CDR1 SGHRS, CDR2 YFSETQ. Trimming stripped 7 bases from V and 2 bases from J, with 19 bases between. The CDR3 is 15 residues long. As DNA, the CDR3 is TGCGCCAGCGGTGAAGGGGGGACAGTCACCTACGAGCAGTACTTC. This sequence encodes CASGEGGTVTYEQYF.

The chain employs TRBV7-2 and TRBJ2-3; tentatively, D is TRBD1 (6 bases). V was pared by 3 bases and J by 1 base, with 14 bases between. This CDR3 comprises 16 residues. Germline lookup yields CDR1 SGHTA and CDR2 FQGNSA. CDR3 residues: CASSFQGQARTDTQYF. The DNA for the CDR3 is TGTGCCAGCAGCTTTCAGGGGCAAGCTCGCACAGATACGCAGTATTTT. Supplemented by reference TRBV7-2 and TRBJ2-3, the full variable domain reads GAGVSQSPSNKVTEKGKDVELRCDPISGHTALYWYRQSLGQGLEFLIYFQGNSAPDKSGLPSDRFSAERTGGSVSTLTIQRTQQEDSAVYLCASSFQGQARTDTQYFGPGTRLTVL.

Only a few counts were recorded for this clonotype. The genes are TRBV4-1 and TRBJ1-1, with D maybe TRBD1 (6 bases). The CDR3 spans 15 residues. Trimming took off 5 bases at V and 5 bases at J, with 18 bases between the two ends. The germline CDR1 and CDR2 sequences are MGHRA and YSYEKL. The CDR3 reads CASSSGTLKYTEAFF. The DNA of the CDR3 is TGCGCCAGCAGCTCCGGGACACTAAAGTATACTGAAGCTTTCTTT.

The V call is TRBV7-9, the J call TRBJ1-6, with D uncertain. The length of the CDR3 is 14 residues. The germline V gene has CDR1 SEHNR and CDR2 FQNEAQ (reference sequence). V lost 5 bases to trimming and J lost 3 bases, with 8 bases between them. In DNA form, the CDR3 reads TGTGCCAGCAGCGCCCGGGACTATAATTCACCCCTCCACTTT. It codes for CASSARDYNSPLHF.

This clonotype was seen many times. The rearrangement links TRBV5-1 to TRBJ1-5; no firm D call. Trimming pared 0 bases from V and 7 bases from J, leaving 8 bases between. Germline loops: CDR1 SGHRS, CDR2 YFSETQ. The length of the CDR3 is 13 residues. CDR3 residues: CASSLVPNQPQHF. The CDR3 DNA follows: TGCGCCAGCAGCTTGGTCCCCAACCAGCCCCAGCATTTT.

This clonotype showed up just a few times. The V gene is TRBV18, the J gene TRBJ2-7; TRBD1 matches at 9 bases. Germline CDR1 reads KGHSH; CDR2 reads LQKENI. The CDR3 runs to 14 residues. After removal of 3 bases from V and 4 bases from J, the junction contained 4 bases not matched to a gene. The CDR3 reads CASSPAGQGYEQYF. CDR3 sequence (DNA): TGTGCCAGCTCACCGGCGGGACAGGGATACGAGCAGTACTTC.

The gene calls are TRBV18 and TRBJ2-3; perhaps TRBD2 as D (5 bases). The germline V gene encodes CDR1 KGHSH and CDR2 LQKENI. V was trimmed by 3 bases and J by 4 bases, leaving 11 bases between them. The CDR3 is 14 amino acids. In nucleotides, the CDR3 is TGTGCCAGCTCACCTACGGACTCTTCAGATACGCAGTATTTT. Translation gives CASSPTDSSDTQYF.

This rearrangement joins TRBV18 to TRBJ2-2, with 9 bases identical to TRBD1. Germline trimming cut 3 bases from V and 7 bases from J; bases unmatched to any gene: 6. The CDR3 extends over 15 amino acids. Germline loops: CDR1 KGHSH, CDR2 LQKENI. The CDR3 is CASSPRTGVGGELFF. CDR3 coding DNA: TGTGCCAGCTCACCGAGGACAGGGGTCGGCGGGGAGCTGTTTTTT.

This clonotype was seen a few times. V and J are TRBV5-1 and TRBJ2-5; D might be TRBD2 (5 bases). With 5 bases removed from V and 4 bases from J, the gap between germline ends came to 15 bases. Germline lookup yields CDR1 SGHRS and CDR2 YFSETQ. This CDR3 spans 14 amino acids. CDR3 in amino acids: CASRSPGMAETQYF. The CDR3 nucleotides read TGCGCCAGCAGGAGCCCGGGGATGGCAGAGACCCAGTACTTC.

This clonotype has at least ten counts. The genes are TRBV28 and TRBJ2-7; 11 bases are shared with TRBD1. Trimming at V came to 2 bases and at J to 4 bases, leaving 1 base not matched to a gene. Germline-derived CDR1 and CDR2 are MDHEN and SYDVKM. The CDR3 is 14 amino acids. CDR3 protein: CASSLGDRGYEQYV. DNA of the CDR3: TGTGCCAGCAGTTTAGGGGACAGGGGGTACGAGCAGTACGTC.

CDR3 sequence (DNA): TGTGCCAGCTCACCCGGGGACAGTCTACGTCCAACTAATGAAAAACTGTTTTTT. Its translation: CASSPGDSLRPTNEKLFF. The chain couples TRBV18 to TRBJ1-4, with TRBD1 matching 7 bases. Germline V CDR1 and CDR2: KGHSH, LQKENI. Germline trimming cut 3 bases from V and 0 bases from J; bases unmatched to any gene: 10. The CDR3 loop spans 18 amino acids.

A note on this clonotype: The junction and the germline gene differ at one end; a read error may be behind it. The CDR3 sequence: CASSRKSPGELSF. The CDR3 DNA sequence: TGTGCCAGCAGTCGAAAATCTCCCGGGGAGCTGTCTTTT. The rearrangement links TRBV6-6 to TRBJ2-2; D perhaps matches TRBD2 (5 bases). The CDR3 sequence is 13 residues long. Germline V lookup: CDR1 MNHNY, CDR2 SVGAGI (reference sequence).

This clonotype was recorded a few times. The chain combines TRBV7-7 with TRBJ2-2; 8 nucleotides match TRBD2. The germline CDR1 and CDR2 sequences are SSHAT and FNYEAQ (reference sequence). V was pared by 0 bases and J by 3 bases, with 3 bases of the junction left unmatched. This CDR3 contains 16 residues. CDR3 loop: CASSLAGTRDTGELFF. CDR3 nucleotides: TGTGCCAGCAGCTTAGCCGGGACTAGGGACACCGGGGAGCTGTTTTTT.

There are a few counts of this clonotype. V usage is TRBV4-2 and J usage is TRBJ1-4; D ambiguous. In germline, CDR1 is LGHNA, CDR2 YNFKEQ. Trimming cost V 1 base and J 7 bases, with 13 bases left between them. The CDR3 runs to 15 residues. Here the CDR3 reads CASSQVSGYGEKLFF. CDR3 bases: TGTGCCAGCAGCCAAGTATCGGGGTATGGTGAAAAACTGTTTTTT.

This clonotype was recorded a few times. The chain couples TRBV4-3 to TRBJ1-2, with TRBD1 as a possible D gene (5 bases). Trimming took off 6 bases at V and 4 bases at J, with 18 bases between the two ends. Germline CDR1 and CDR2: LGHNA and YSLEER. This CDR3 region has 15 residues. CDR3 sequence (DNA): TGCGCCAGCAGTCACTTAGGGGCAGGTTTCTATGGCTACACCTTC. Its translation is CASSHLGAGFYGYTF.

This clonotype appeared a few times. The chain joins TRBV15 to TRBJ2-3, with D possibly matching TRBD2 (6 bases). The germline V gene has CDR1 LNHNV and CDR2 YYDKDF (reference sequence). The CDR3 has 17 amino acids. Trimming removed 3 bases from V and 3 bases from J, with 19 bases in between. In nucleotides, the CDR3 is TGTGCCACCAGCAGCTCCGCGTGGCGGGGCCAGACAGATACGCAGTATTTT. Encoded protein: CATSSSAWRGQTDTQYF.

The CDR3 DNA reads TGCGCCAGCAGCTTGGCTGGACACTATGGCTACACCTTC. This gives the protein CASSLAGHYGYTF. This chain uses TRBV5-1 with TRBJ1-2; no firm D call. The CDR3 consists of 13 residues. The V end was cut by 0 bases, the J end by 3 bases, with 6 bases between. Germline-derived CDR1 and CDR2 are SGHRS and YFSETQ. Full variable domain (missing parts from reference TRBV5-1 and TRBJ1-2): KAGVTQTPRYLIKTRGQQVTLSCSPISGHRSVSWYQQTPGQGLQFLFEYFSETQRNKGNFPGRFSGRQFSNSRSEMNVSTLELGDSALYLCASSLAGHYGYTFGSGTRLTVV.

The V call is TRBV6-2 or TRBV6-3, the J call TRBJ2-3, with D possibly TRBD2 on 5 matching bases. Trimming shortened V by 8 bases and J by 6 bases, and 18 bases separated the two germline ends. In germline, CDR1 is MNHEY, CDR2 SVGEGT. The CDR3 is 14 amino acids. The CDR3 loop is CASASDLAQDTQYF. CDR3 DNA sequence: TGTGCCAGCGCCTCGGATCTAGCTCAGGATACGCAGTATTTT.

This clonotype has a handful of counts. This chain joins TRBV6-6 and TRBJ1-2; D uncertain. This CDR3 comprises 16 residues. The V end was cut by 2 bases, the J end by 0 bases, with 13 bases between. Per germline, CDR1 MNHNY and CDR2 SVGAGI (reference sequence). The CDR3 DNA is TGTGCCAGCAGTTACGGTCAGCTGTCGGCTAACTATGGCTACACCTTC. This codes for CASSYGQLSANYGYTF.